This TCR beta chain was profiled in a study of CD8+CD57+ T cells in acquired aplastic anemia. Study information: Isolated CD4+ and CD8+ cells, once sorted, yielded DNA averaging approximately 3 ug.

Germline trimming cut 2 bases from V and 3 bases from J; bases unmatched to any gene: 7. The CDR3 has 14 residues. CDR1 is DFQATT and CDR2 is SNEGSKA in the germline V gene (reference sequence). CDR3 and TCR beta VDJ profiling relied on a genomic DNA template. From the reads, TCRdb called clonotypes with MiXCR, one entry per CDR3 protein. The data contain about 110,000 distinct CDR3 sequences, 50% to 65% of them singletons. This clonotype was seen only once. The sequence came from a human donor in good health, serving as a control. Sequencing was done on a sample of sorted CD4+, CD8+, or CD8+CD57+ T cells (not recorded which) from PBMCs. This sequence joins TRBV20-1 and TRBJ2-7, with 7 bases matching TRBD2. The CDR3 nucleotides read TGCAGTGCTAGAAGGGCGGGAGCCCACTACGAGCAGTACTTC. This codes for CSARRAGAHYEQYF.